This T cell receptor beta chain was obtained from a study of CXCR3-negative and CXCR3-positive naive CD8 T cells. Findings and limits, study-wide: Comparison of naive cells showed more hydrophobic TRB CDR3s in CXCR3-positive than in CXCR3-negative naive cells. Comparison of naive CXCR3-negative and CXCR3-positive cells revealed similar TRBV-TRBJ usage, while memory cells differed.

Libraries of TRB cDNA were made by 5' RACE and carried UMIs. Following a re-call of the 5' RACE reads, TCRdb has one entry per CDR3 protein and lacks DNA. Seen in this sample are 55,000 to 70,000 distinct CDR3 sequences; the ten most common clones hold approximately 0.72%. Turning to this clonotype: Its antigen remains unknown.

Germline V gives CDR1 SGHTA, CDR2 FQGNSA. The CDR3 runs 14 residues. The sequence was collected from a human donor in good health. Some clones in this sample may be carry-over from other donors' samples. Sample: naive CXCR3+ CD8+ T cells from blood. Subset here: CD45RO-CCR7+CD27+CD95- naive CD8+ T cells expressing CXCR3 (TNR3+). The rearrangement uses TRBV7-2 and TRBJ2-6. CDR3 amino acids: CASSLGVGANVLTF.